The clone carrying this TCR beta chain occurred a few times. This CDR3 is built from 11 residues. V shed 2 bases and J shed 7 bases, with 3 bases lying between them. Per germline, CDR1 SGHVS and CDR2 FQNEAQ. The sequenced target, TCR beta, came from blood CD8+ and CD4+ T cells. The authors reverse transcribed roughly 0.45 to 1 ug RNA with random hexamers. The method of amplification for TCR beta CDR3 was immunoSEQ multiplex PCR, covering 54 Vbeta and 13 Jbeta. MiXCR, applied by TCRdb to the immunoSEQ multiplex PCR reads, yields one record per CDR3 protein. Counted here are approximately 220,000 distinct CDR3 sequences, around 93% occurring once; the ten biggest clones make up about 0.08%. These data originate in a study of CD8 T cells in Susac syndrome.

Source material: CD4+ T cells from PBMCs. This sequence originates from a human donor with multiple sclerosis. The genes are TRBV7-8 and TRBJ2-1; D not resolved. The CDR3 sequence: CASSLRNEQFF. The CDR3 nucleotides are TGTGCCAGCAGCTTACGAAATGAGCAGTTCTTC.